This TCR beta chain comes out of a study of shared clonotypes between healthy human individuals. Study-wide results and caveats: In the sorted subsets, rarefaction showed sequencing was incomplete despite large depth.

Germline assignment: CDR1 MNHNS and CDR2 SASEGT. The V segment lost 6 bases and the J segment 5 bases; nucleotides outside the gene matches: 10. The CDR3 spans 14 residues. The protocol was immunoSEQ multiplex PCR, while the TCRdb copy is restricted to in-frame clones and leaves out a portion. The repertoire holds a few hundred thousand clones, with 73% as singletons. This clone was recorded once. Its antigen is not known. From CD4+ cells came CD45RA+ naive and CD45RA-negative memory subsets. The source material was memory CD4+ T cells sorted from blood. Noted subset: CD45RA-negative fraction. The rearrangement links TRBV6-1 to TRBJ2-7; 7 nucleotides agree with TRBD1. The sequence came from a man aged 25 to 45 in good health. The CDR3 DNA reads TGTGCCAGCAGGTCGAGGGACAGTACCCACGAGCAGTACTTC. Protein sequence: CASRSRDSTHEQYF.